This entry lists 20 T cell receptor beta chains sequenced from one sample in a study of shared clonotypes between healthy human individuals. Libraries were prepared by immunoSEQ multiplex PCR; TCRdb keeps only in-frame clonotypes and omits some of them. The sample includes 850,000 to 1,200,000 clones, around 76% of them seen just once. The sequencing sample was made of memory CD4+ T cells sorted from blood. The subset: CD45RA-negative fraction. The receptors shown here come from a man aged 18 to 29 in good health.

The chain joins TRBV4-1 to TRBJ2-7, with D perhaps being TRBD1 or TRBD2 (6 bases each). The CDR3 has 16 amino acids. The V gene's germline CDR1 is MGHRA and CDR2 YSYEKL. V lost 1 base and J 4 bases, leaving 17 bases between the germline ends. CDR3: CASSQGLTGAYYEQYF. In DNA, the CDR3 is TGCGCCAGCAGCCAAGGCCTCACGGGGGCCTATTACGAGCAGTACTTC.

This clone was seen a handful of times. This chain uses TRBV30 with TRBJ2-7; 7 bases match TRBD1. Germline CDR1 and CDR2: GTSNPN and SVGIG (reference sequence). Trimming cost V 5 bases and J 2 bases; bases outside gene matches: 0. This CDR3 is built from 11 residues. CDR3 region: CAWGTAYEQYF. The DNA for the CDR3 is TGTGCCTGGGGGACAGCCTACGAGCAGTACTTC.

The chain combines TRBV2 with TRBJ1-1, with D perhaps matching TRBD1 (6 bases). Germline-derived CDR1 and CDR2 are SNHLY and FYNNEI. CDR3 length equals 15 residues. The V end lost 7 bases, the J end lost 5 bases, and 20 bases lay between the germline ends. CDR3 in amino acids: CASNQGRPGWTEAFF. The CDR3 DNA reads as TGTGCCAGCAACCAGGGGAGGCCAGGGTGGACTGAAGCTTTCTTT.

This clone appeared a single time. The chain joins TRBV7-9 to TRBJ2-7; D could derive from TRBD1 or TRBD2 (6 bases each). Germline lookup yields CDR1 SEHNR and CDR2 FQNEAQ (reference sequence). V lost 3 bases and J 5 bases, leaving 17 bases between the germline ends. This CDR3 has 15 amino acids. The CDR3 nucleotides read TGTGCCAGCAGCTTGGGTCTTCAGGGGAGGCACGAGCAGTACTTC. It encodes CASSLGLQGRHEQYF.

This clone came up once. The chain uses TRBV6-1 and TRBJ2-7; the D call may be TRBD1 or TRBD2 (5 bases each). The germline V gene encodes CDR1 MNHNS and CDR2 SASEGT. V was clipped by 7 bases and J by 7 bases, with 11 bases between them. The CDR3 runs to 11 residues. DNA of the CDR3: TGTGCCAGCACCGGGGCGTGGGAGCAGTACTTC. It encodes CASTGAWEQYF.

This clone was found many times. The chain recombines TRBV6-6 with TRBJ1-5; D is ambiguous. This CDR3 region has 15 residues. Trimming took off 6 bases at V and 2 bases at J, with 14 bases between the two ends. Germline V gene data show CDR1 as MNHNY and CDR2 as SVGAGI (reference sequence). CDR3 residues: CASSRAGDGNQPQHF. CDR3 sequence (DNA): TGTGCCAGCAGCCGCGCCGGGGATGGCAATCAGCCCCAGCATTTT.

This clone occurred once. Since a much larger clone is just one base distant, this may be a read error. V is TRBV18 and J is TRBJ2-5; TRBD2 aligns across 8 bases. Germline CDR1 reads KGHSH; CDR2 reads LQKENI. This CDR3 is built from 17 residues. CDR3 residues: CTSSQNSGAFGVEAQYF. The CDR3 DNA is TGTACCAGCTCACAAAATAGCGGGGCCTTTGGCGTTGAGGCCCAGTACTTC.

The V call is TRBV10-3, the J call TRBJ1-2; unclear D gene. V was pared by 2 bases and J by 4 bases, with 8 bases between. Germline V gene data show CDR1 as ENHRY and CDR2 as SYGVKD. This CDR3 is 13 amino acids long. CDR3 in amino acids: CAISERGIYGYTF. The CDR3 DNA sequence: TGTGCCATCAGTGAGAGAGGGATCTATGGCTACACCTTC.

The rearrangement links TRBV25-1 to TRBJ2-3, with a weak D call TRBD2 (5 bases). V lost 4 bases, J lost 3 bases, and 11 bases lay in between. In germline, CDR1 is MGHDK, CDR2 SYGVNS. The CDR3 has 14 residues. The CDR3 DNA sequence: TGTGCCAGCAGTGGGACTCCTAAGACAGATACGCAGTATTTT. It yields the protein CASSGTPKTDTQYF.

This chain links TRBV5-1 with TRBJ1-5; D possibly corresponds to TRBD1 (6 bases). Trimming took 4 bases from V and 4 from J, leaving 15 bases between them. This CDR3 spans 15 amino acids. Germline-derived CDR1 and CDR2 are SGHRS and YFSETQ. The CDR3 reads CASSTGTTANQPQHF. CDR3 in DNA: TGCGCCAGCAGCACTGGGACAACGGCGAATCAGCCCCAGCATTTT.

Regarding this clone: The sample carries other DNA sequences with the same CDR3. The CDR3 nucleotides are TGTGCCAGCAGTGCTCGACAGGGGTCGTACAATGAGCAGTTCTTC. This translates into CASSARQGSYNEQFF. The rearrangement uses TRBV6-1 and TRBJ2-1, with TRBD1 matching 8 bases. J gave up 4 bases and V 4 bases, and 6 bases lay outside the gene matches. The CDR3 runs to 15 residues. Germline V gives CDR1 MNHNS, CDR2 SASEGT.

The V and J genes are TRBV29-1 and TRBJ1-5, with 8 positions matching TRBD1. Looked up from germline, CDR1 is SQVTM and CDR2 is ANQGSEA. V lost 7 bases and J lost 5; bases outside the gene matches: 4. The CDR3 runs to 12 residues. The CDR3 nucleotides are TGCAGCGATGGGACAGGTCATCAGCCCCAGCATTTT. It specifies CSDGTGHQPQHF.

V and J are TRBV10-2 and TRBJ2-3; 12 bases are a match to TRBD2. V was clipped by 7 bases and J by 1 base; unmatched bases: 15. Germline V CDR1 and CDR2: WSHSY, SAAADI. The CDR3 spans 19 residues. The chain's CDR3 is CASKGLGLAGDGGTDTQYF. The CDR3 coding sequence is TGCGCCAGCAAAGGATTGGGACTAGCGGGCGATGGGGGCACAGATACGCAGTATTTT.

The chain combines TRBV6-6 with TRBJ2-5; 7 positions match TRBD2. After removal of 2 bases from V and 5 bases from J, the junction contained 8 bases not matched to a gene. The CDR3 runs to 15 residues. Germline V gives CDR1 MNHNY, CDR2 SVGAGI (reference sequence). The DNA of the CDR3 is TGTGCCAGCAGTTACACCGGGACTATCGGGGAGACCCAGTACTTC. Translated, it gives CASSYTGTIGETQYF.

The V call is TRBV30, the J call TRBJ2-5; D is tentatively TRBD1 or TRBD2 (6 bases each). V was clipped by 3 bases and J by 1 base, with 12 bases between them. This CDR3 is built from 14 residues. Germline V gene data show CDR1 as GTSNPN and CDR2 as SVGIG (reference sequence). CDR3 nucleotides: TGTGCCTGGAGCGGGGGCGGTACCCAAGAGACCCAGTACTTC. Protein product: CAWSGGGTQETQYF.

This clone was seen only once. V usage is TRBV30 and J usage is TRBJ2-6, with D unresolved. The CDR3 extends over 14 amino acids. The germline V gene has CDR1 GTSNPN and CDR2 SVGIG (reference sequence). Deletions cut 8 bases from V and 2 bases from J, with 13 bases between. DNA for the CDR3: TGTGCCCTCACCCCCCCTCCTGGGGCCAACGTCCTGACTTTC. This encodes CALTPPPGANVLTF.

This clone was detected once. This chain links TRBV5-5 with TRBJ1-2; D gene unclear. The germline V gene encodes CDR1 SGHKS and CDR2 YYEKEE (reference sequence). V was trimmed by 1 base and J by 4 bases, leaving 11 bases between them. The CDR3 is 14 residues long. This CDR3 reads CASSLSQELYGYTF. CDR3 in DNA: TGTGCCAGCAGCTTGAGTCAGGAGCTCTATGGCTACACCTTC.

The chain combines TRBV6-6 with TRBJ2-5, with D perhaps assigned TRBD1 or TRBD2 (5 bases each). In germline, CDR1 is MNHNY, CDR2 SVGAGI (reference sequence). V shed 2 bases and J shed 7 bases, with 11 bases lying between them. The CDR3 runs to 13 residues. CDR3: CASSYGGWGTQYF. The CDR3 DNA follows: TGTGCCAGCAGTTACGGGGGTTGGGGGACCCAGTACTTC.

This clone occurred a few times. The rearrangement uses TRBV6-5 and TRBJ1-6; D is undetermined. CDR3 length: 13 residues. Germline V gives CDR1 MNHEY, CDR2 SVGAGI. Trimming removed 2 bases at V and 11 bases at J, with 10 bases between. The CDR3 is CASSYREGAPLHF. DNA for the CDR3: TGTGCCAGCAGTTACCGAGAGGGTGCACCCCTCCACTTT.

This clone was seen only a few times. The chain carries TRBV6-5 and TRBJ1-3, with D unclear. CDR1 is MNHEY, CDR2 SVGAGI, per germline. Between the trimmed V and J ends, which lost 8 bases and 0 bases, there was a span of 8 bases. The CDR3 runs to 13 residues. CDR3: CASSQSSGNTIYF. CDR3 DNA sequence: TGTGCCAGCTCTCAGAGCTCTGGAAACACCATATATTTT.